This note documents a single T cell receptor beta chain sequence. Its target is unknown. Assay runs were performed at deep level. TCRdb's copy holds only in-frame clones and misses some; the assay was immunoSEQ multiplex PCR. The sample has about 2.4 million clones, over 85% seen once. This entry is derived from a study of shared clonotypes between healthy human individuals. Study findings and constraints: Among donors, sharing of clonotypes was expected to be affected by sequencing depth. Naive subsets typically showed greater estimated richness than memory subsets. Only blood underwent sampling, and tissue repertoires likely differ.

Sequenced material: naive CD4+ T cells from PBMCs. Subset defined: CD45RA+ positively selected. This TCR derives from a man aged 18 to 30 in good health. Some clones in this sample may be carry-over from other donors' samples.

The CDR3: CASGGGTRGTDTQYF. For the CDR3, the DNA is TGTGCCAGCGGGGGGGGAACGCGTGGGACAGATACGCAGTATTTT. The rearrangement joins TRBV2 to TRBJ2-3, with TRBD2 matching 7 bases. The germline gives CDR1 SNHLY, CDR2 FYNNEI. The CDR3 has 15 amino acids. Trimming at V came to 8 bases and at J to 3 bases, leaving 11 bases not matched to a gene.